Below, 15 T cell receptor beta chains from the same sample are listed, as sequenced in a study of early stage breast cancer tumors. The data were produced by immunoSEQ multiplex PCR, yet TCRdb's version contains in-frame clones alone and is incomplete. This sample has some 24,000 clones, with roughly 67% found just once. Sequencing used breast tumor tissue. The receptors originated from a person between 55 and 69 years old with breast cancer.

This clone has just one count. The chain recombines TRBV19 with TRBJ1-2; 8 nucleotides agree with TRBD1. V shed 9 bases, J shed 7 bases, and the junction held 16 bases outside the gene matches. CDR1 is LNHDA and CDR2 is SQIVND in the germline V gene (reference sequence). This CDR3 spans 15 amino acids. CDR3 bases: TGTGCCAGCCAGGAAAGGGACAGGCTGTTGGGTGGCTACACCTTC. Translated, it gives CASQERDRLLGGYTF.

The V and J genes are TRBV7-9 and TRBJ2-3; 8 bases line up with TRBD2. Germline V gene sequence: CDR1 SEHNR, CDR2 FQNEAQ (reference sequence). This CDR3 is 18 amino acids long. The J segment lost 0 bases and the V segment lost 5 bases, leaving 13 bases of the junction unmatched. The CDR3 protein is CASSPGRSGGISTDTQYF. DNA of the CDR3: TGTGCCAGCAGCCCAGGGAGATCGGGAGGGATTAGCACAGATACGCAGTATTTT.

This chain connects TRBV7-9 to TRBJ1-1; 8 bases fit TRBD1. The CDR3 length is 14 residues. Per germline, CDR1 SEHNR and CDR2 FQNEAQ (reference sequence). V dropped 6 bases and J dropped 7; count of bases not matched to a gene: 10. CDR3 DNA: TGTGCCAGCAGTTCTTCTCAGGGGGCTAGTGAAGCTTTCTTT. Translated: CASSSSQGASEAFF.

The chain employs TRBV28 and TRBJ2-5; 7 bases match TRBD1. From germline, CDR1 is MDHEN and CDR2 SYDVKM. V lost 4 bases and J lost 2; bases outside the gene matches: 7. The CDR3 contains 15 residues. The CDR3 protein is CASSSSTTGQETQYF. The CDR3 bases are TGTGCCAGCAGTTCGTCTACGACAGGGCAAGAGACCCAGTACTTC.

The chain employs TRBV5-6 and TRBJ2-5, with TRBD1 matching 8 bases. The CDR3 spans 16 residues. Germline CDR1 and CDR2: SGHDT and YYEEEE. The J segment lost 5 bases and the V segment lost 1 base, leaving 10 bases of the junction unmatched. In nucleotides, the CDR3 is TGTGCCAGCAGCTTGTTATTTGCAGGGGGCGGTGAGACCCAGTACTTC. Amino acid sequence: CASSLLFAGGGETQYF.

The chain joins TRBV25-1 to TRBJ1-2; 8 bases match TRBD1. This CDR3 has 15 amino acids. V was pared by 6 bases and J by 2 bases, with 8 bases of the junction left unmatched. Germline V CDR1 and CDR2: MGHDK, SYGVNS. The CDR3 DNA follows: TGTGCCAGCAGCAAGTCAGGGGGCGGCAACTATGGCTACACCTTC. This codes for CASSKSGGGNYGYTF.

The rearrangement uses TRBV6-1 and TRBJ2-7, with D hard to call. This CDR3 has 12 amino acids. Trimming took off 5 bases at V and 7 bases at J, with 12 bases between the two ends. Germline V lookup: CDR1 MNHNS, CDR2 SASEGT. The CDR3 spells CASSQTPREQYF. The CDR3 region has the DNA TGTGCCAGCAGTCAGACGCCGCGGGAGCAGTACTTC.

This clone was seen a few times. The chain employs TRBV2 and TRBJ2-7; 8 nucleotides agree with TRBD1. The CDR3 spans 15 residues. After removal of 8 bases from V and 0 bases from J, the junction contained 9 bases not matched to a gene. CDR1 and CDR2 from the germline V gene are SNHLY and FYNNEI. In DNA, the CDR3 is TGTGCCAGCCAGAGGACAGGGTGGAGCTCCTACGAGCAGTACTTC. Amino acid sequence: CASQRTGWSSYEQYF. Full variable domain (outside the CDR3, taken from reference TRBV2 and TRBJ2-7): EPEVTQTPSHQVTQMGQEVILRCVPISNHLYFYWYRQILGQKVEFLVSFYNNEISEKSEIFDDQFSVERPDGSNFTLKIRSTKLEDSAMYFCASQRTGWSSYEQYFGPGTRLTVT.

The chain recombines TRBV2 with TRBJ1-2, with D tentatively TRBD1 (6 bases). Trimming took 3 bases from V and 7 from J, leaving 15 bases between them. The CDR3 has 14 residues. Germline CDR1 is SNHLY and CDR2 is FYNNEI. CDR3 sequence (DNA): TGTGCCAGCAGTGATAGCAGGGGCCTAGGTGGCTACACCTTC. It yields the protein CASSDSRGLGGYTF.

This clone was seen more than once but under ten times. CDR3 region: CASSKTSERYNEQFF. In DNA form, the CDR3 reads TGTGCCAGCAGCAAAACTAGCGAACGATACAATGAGCAGTTCTTC. This chain connects TRBV9 to TRBJ2-1; 7 bases are shared with TRBD2. Losses at the gene ends were 4 bases for V and 4 bases for J; bases not matched to a gene: 8. The CDR3 runs to 15 residues. Germline assignment: CDR1 SGDLS and CDR2 YYNGEE.

The V gene is TRBV5-5, the J gene TRBJ2-7, with a tentative D call TRBD2 (5 bases). CDR1 is SGHKS, CDR2 YYEKEE, per germline (reference sequence). The CDR3 spans 14 residues. V lost 3 bases and J 5 bases, leaving 15 bases between the germline ends. This chain's CDR3 is CASSYLGRVHEQYF. CDR3 coding DNA: TGTGCCAGCAGCTACCTCGGGCGGGTCCACGAGCAGTACTTC.

V and J are TRBV5-1 and TRBJ2-7; D perhaps matches TRBD2 (5 bases). V dropped 1 base and J dropped 12 bases, with 17 bases sitting between them. Germline CDR1 is SGHRS and CDR2 is YFSETQ. This CDR3 has 13 residues. The CDR3 here is CASSLRVGGFGYF. Here the CDR3 DNA reads TGCGCCAGCAGCTTGCGGGTCGGAGGCTTTGGGTACTTC.

This clone appeared a few times. CDR3 residues: CSVDSENYGYTF. In nucleotides, the CDR3 is TGCAGCGTTGATTCGGAGAACTATGGCTACACCTTC. The V call is TRBV29-1, the J call TRBJ1-2; no definite D call. V was cut by 3 bases and J by 2 bases, with 7 bases left in between. Germline CDR1 and CDR2: SQVTM and ANQGSEA. The CDR3 has 12 residues. Full variable domain (missing parts from reference TRBV29-1 and TRBJ1-2): SAVISQKPSRDICQRGTSLTIQCQVDSQVTMMFWYRQQPGQSLTLIATANQGSEATYESGFVIDKFPISRPNLTFSTLTVSNMSPEDSSIYLCSVDSENYGYTFGSGTRLTVV.

This clone was observed once. The genes are TRBV6-5 and TRBJ2-4; TRBD2 agrees at 8 bases. V lost 2 bases, J lost 4 bases, and 4 bases stayed unmatched. This CDR3 region has 15 residues. Germline V gene lookup returns CDR1 MNHEY and CDR2 SVGAGI. The CDR3 nucleotides read TGTGCCAGCAGTTACCATGCGGGAGGTAAAAACATTCAGTACTTC. Residues: CASSYHAGGKNIQYF.

By share, this clone counts as large. This sequence joins TRBV4-3 and TRBJ1-2; D might be TRBD1 (6 bases). The CDR3 has 14 amino acids. Germline values: CDR1 LGHNA, CDR2 YSLEER. Trimming removed 4 bases at V and 4 bases at J, with 13 bases between. The CDR3 loop is CASSPGQTSYGYTF. CDR3 sequence (DNA): TGCGCCAGCAGCCCCGGACAGACCAGCTATGGCTACACCTTC.